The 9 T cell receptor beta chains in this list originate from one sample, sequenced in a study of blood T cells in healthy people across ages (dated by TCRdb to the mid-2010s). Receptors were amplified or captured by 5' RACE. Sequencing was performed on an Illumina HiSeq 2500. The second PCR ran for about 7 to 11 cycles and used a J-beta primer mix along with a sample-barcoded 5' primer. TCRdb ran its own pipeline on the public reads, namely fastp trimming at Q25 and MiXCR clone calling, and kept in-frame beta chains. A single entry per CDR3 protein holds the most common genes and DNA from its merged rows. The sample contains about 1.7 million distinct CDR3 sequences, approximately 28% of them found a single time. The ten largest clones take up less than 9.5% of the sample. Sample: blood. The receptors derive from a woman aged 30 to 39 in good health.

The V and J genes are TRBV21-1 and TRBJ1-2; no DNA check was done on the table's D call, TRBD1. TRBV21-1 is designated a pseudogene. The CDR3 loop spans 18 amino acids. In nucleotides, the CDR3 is TGTGCCAGCAGCAAAGTGGCTCCCCACAAGACAGGGTCGAATGGCTACACCTTC. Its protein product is CASSKVAPHKTGSNGYTF.

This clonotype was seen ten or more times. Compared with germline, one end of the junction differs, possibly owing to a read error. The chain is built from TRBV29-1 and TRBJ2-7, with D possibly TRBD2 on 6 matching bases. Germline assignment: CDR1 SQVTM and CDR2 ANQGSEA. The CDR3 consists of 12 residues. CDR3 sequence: CSVGTGTYEQYF. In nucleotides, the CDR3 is TGCAGTGTTGGGACTGGCACCTACGAGCAGTACTTC.

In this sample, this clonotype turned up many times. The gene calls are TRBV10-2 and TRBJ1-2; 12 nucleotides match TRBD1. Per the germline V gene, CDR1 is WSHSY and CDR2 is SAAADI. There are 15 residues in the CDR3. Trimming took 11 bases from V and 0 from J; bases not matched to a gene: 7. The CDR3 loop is CASTGTGGPNYGYTF. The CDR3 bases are TGCGCCTCCACCGGGACAGGGGGCCCTAACTATGGCTACACCTTC.

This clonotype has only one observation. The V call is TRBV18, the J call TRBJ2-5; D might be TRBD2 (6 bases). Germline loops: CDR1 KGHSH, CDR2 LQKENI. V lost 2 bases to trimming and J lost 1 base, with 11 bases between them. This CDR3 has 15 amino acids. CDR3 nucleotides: TGTGCCAGCTCACCAATGGGGACTTTCCAAGAGACCCAGTACTTC. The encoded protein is CASSPMGTFQETQYF. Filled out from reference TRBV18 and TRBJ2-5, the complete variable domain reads NAGVMQNPRHLVRRRGQEARLRCSPMKGHSHVYWYRQLPEEGLKFMVYLQKENIIDESGMPKERFSAEFPKEGPSILRIQQVVRGDSAAYFCASSPMGTFQETQYFGPGTRLLVL.

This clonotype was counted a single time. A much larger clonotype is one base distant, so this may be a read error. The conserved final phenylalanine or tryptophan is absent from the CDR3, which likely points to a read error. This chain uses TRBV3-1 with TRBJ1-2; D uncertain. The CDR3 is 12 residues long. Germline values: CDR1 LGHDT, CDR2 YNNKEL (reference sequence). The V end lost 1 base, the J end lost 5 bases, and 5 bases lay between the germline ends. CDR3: CASSQVGYGYTV. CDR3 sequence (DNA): TGTGCCAGCAGCCAAGTTGGATATGGCTACACCGTC.

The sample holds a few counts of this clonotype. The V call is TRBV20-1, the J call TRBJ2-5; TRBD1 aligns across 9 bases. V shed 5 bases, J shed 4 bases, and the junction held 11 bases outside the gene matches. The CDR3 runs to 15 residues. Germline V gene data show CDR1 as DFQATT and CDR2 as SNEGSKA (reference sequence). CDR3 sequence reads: CSAPPGTGFGETQYF. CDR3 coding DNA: TGCAGTGCTCCACCCGGGACAGGGTTCGGAGAGACCCAGTACTTC.

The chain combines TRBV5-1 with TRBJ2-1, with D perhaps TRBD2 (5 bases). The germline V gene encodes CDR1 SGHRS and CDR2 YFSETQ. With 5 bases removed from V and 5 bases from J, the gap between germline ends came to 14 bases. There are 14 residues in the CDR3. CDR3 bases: TGCGCCAGCAGGTATAGCGAGCCGAACAATGAGCAGTTCTTC. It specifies CASRYSEPNNEQFF.

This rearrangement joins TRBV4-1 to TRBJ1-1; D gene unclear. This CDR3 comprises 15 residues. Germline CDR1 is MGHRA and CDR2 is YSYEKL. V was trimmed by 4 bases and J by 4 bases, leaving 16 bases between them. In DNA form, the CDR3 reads TGCGCCAGCAGCCGTGGAGGACCTTTGCCCACTGAAGCTTTCTTT. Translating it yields CASSRGGPLPTEAFF.

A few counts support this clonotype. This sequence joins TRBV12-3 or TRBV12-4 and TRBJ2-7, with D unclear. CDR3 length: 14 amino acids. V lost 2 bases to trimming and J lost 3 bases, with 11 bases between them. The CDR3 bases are TGTGCCAGCAGTTTAACAGCAGTGCACTACGAGCAGTACTTC. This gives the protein CASSLTAVHYEQYF.